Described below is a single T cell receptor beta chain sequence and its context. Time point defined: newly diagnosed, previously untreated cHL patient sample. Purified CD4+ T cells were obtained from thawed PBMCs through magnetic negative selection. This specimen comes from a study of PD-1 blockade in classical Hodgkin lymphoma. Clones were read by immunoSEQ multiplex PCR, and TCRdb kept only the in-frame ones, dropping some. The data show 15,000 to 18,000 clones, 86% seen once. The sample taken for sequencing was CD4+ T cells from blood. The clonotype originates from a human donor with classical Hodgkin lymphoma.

The CDR3 loop is CASSLTGRTEAFF. The CDR3 nucleotides are TGTGCCAGCAGTTTGACAGGGAGAACTGAAGCTTTCTTT. The rearrangement joins TRBV28 to TRBJ1-1; the match to TRBD1 covers 7 bases. V lost 3 bases and J lost 5; bases outside the gene matches: 3. CDR1 is MDHEN and CDR2 is SYDVKM in the germline V gene. The CDR3 extends over 13 amino acids.